This T cell receptor (beta chain) is drawn from a study of blood T cell repertoires in COVID-19 (TCRdb year 2020). For the wider study: Samples covering the acute and convalescent phases of COVID-19 were provided by collaborators in the United States, Italy and Spain. The samples were drawn from the first 160 participants of the ongoing ImmuneRACE study and from under 1,500 subjects provided by 6 global collaborators. The repertoires were released in a freely available public database intended as a resource for research on the immune response to SARS-CoV-2. Where available, HLA class I and class II types were obtained from metadata supplied by the sample provider rather than from assay-based typing. The material from the prospective study consisted of cDNA or gDNA derived from T cells, B-cell-depleted T cells, or PBMCs. Subjects who had been exposed to COVID-19, were actively infected with it, or had recovered from it provided the deeply sampled blood TCRbeta repertoires that made up the dataset. Nearly every sample came with metadata listing a de-identified subject ID, COVID-19 status, age in years and sex. Results the study describes overall, beyond this receptor: The quantity of clinical and demographic metadata differed by source and by participant and was supplied without curation.

The immunoSEQ Assay, a bias-controlled multiplex PCR, was used to amplify TCRbeta CDR3 regions from genomic DNA. The study's own analysis went as follows. Nucleated cell counts per sample were estimated from amplification of reference gene primers within the assay. Sequence reads were collapsed and filtered to measure the absolute abundance of every unique TCRbeta CDR3 rearrangement. For each sample, productive Simpson clonality was calculated by taking the square root of Simpson's diversity index across productive rearrangements. TCRdb obtained this table from immuneACCESS and retained in-frame rearrangements with V and J assigned. These tables miss some clones; where compared with another copy, unresolved V genes account for less than half of the shortfall, and the remainder is unexplained. That table is the source of V, J and clone size, and D and trimming were worked out from the DNA. Present in this sample are about 290,000 clones, around 86% of which were seen just once. The ten largest clones add up to 1.5% to 2% of the sample.

Enrolling through a virtual design, the prospective study's participants ranged in age from roughly 18 to 95 years and lived across roughly 24 United States geographic areas. To assign participants to cohorts, the prospective study relied on clinical history that participants themselves reported in a screening survey and a study questionnaire. Recovered participants in ImmuneRACE Cohort 3 were defined by two consecutive negative NP/OP PCR tests, clearance by a healthcare professional, or resolution of symptoms. Mobile phlebotomists in the prospective study collected whole blood, serum and a nasopharyngeal or oropharyngeal swab from every participant. Over a 2-month period, participants in the prospective study had the option of providing additional blood draws and questionnaires. Before DNA extraction, blood samples from the prospective study were shipped at room temperature or frozen. From the cysteine up to the phenylalanine, the CDR3 has a length of 15 residues. CDR3 DNA only is kept here, 45 bases in frame from base 1. For CDR1 and CDR2, the germline V gene lists SGHAT and FQNNGV. The germline V and J ends show losses of 4 bases and 5 bases respectively, and no gene match explains 5 bases of the junction.

Details on this clone: The specificity of this receptor is unknown. The sample holds no much larger clone one base away, and base qualities are not on file.

The clonotype originates from a woman in her 40s who had recovered from COVID-19. The chain employs TRBV11-2 and TRBJ2-5; 12 bases in the junction line up with TRBD2. The sequencing input was PBMCs or T cells enriched from blood (not recorded which). The CDR3 region has the sequence CASSSTSGSGETQYF. The sequenced DNA: TGTGCCAGCAGCTCGACTAGCGGGAGTGGGGAGACCCAGTACTTC. With the rest looked up from the reference TRBV11-2 and TRBJ2-5 genes rather than sequenced, the full variable domain is EAGVAQSPRYKIIEKRQSVAFWCNPISGHATLYWYQQILGQGPKLLIQFQNNGVVDDSQLPKDRFSAERLKGVDSTLKIQPAKLEDSAVYLCASSSTSGSGETQYFGPGTRLLVL.